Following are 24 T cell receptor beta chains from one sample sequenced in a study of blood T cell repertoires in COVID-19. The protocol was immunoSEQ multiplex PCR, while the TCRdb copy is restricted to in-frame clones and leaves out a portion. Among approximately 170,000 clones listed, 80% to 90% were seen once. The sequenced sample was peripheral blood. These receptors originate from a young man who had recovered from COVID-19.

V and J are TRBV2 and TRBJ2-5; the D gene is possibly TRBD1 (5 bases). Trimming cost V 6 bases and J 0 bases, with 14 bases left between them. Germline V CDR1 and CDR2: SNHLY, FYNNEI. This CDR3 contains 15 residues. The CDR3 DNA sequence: TGTGCCAGCAGCGCTGTGGGGCCTAACCAAGAGACCCAGTACTTC. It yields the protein CASSAVGPNQETQYF. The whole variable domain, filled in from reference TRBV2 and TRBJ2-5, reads EPEVTQTPSHQVTQMGQEVILRCVPISNHLYFYWYRQILGQKVEFLVSFYNNEISEKSEIFDDQFSVERPDGSNFTLKIRSTKLEDSAMYFCASSAVGPNQETQYFGPGTRLLVL.

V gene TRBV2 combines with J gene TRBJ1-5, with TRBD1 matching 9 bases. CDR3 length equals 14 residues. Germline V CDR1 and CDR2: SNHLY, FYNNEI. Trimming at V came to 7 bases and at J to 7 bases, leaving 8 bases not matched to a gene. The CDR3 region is CASNSRDREQPQHF. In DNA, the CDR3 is TGTGCCAGCAATAGCCGGGACAGGGAACAGCCCCAGCATTTT.

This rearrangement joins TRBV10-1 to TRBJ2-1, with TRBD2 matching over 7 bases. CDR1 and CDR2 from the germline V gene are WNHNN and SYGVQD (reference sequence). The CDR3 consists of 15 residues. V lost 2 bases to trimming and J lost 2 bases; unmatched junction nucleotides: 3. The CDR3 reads CASSETGGTYNEQFF. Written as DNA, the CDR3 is TGCGCCAGCAGTGAGACGGGAGGAACCTACAATGAGCAGTTCTTC.

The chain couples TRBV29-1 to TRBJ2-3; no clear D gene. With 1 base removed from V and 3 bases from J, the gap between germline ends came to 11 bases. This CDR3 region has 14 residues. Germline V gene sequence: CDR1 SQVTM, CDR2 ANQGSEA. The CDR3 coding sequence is TGCAGCGTTGAAGGACGACTCCAGACAGATACGCAGTATTTT. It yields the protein CSVEGRLQTDTQYF.

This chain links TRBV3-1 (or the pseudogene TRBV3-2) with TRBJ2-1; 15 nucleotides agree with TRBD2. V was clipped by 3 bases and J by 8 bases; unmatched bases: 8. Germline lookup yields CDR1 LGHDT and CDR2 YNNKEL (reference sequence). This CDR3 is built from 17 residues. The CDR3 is CASSQIGTSGRRDEQFF. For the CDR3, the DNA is TGTGCCAGCAGCCAGATCGGGACTAGCGGGAGGAGGGATGAGCAGTTCTTC.

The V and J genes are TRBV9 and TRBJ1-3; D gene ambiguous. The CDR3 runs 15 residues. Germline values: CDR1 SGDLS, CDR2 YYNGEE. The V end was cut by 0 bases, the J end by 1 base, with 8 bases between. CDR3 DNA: TGTGCCAGCAGCGTAGGACTTCGTTCTGGAAACACCATATATTTT. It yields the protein CASSVGLRSGNTIYF.

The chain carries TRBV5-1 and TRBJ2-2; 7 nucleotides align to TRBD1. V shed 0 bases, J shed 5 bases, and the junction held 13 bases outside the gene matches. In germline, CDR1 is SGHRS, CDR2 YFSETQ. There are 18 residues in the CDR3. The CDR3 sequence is CASSLARDREGLTGELFF. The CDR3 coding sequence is TGCGCCAGCAGCTTGGCAAGGGACAGAGAGGGCCTAACCGGGGAGCTGTTTTTT.

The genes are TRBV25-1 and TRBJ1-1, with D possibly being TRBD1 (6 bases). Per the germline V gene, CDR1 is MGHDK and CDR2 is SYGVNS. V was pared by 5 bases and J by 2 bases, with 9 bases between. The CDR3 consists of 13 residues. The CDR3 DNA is TGTGCCAGCAGTTGGGGGCATAACACTGAAGCTTTCTTT. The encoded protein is CASSWGHNTEAFF.

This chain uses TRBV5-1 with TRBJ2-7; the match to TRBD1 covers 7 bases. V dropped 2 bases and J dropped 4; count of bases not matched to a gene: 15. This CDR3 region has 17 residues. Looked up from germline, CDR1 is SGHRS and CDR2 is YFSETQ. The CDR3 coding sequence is TGCGCCAGCAGCTTAAGTAGGGGACAGATGACTCCTTACGAGCAGTACTTC. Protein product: CASSLSRGQMTPYEQYF.

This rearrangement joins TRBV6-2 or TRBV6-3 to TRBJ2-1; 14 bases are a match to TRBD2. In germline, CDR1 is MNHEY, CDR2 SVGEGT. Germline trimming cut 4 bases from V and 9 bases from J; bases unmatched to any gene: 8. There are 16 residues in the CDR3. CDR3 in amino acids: CASSSTTSGRAREQFF. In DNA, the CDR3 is TGTGCCAGCAGTTCCACGACTAGCGGGAGGGCGCGTGAGCAGTTCTTC.

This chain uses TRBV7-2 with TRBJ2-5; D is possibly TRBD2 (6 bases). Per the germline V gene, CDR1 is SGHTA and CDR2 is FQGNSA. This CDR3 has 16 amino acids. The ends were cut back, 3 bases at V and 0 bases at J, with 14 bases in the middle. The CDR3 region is CASSFGGVGNQETQYF. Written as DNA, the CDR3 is TGTGCCAGCAGCTTTGGCGGGGTAGGGAACCAAGAGACCCAGTACTTC.

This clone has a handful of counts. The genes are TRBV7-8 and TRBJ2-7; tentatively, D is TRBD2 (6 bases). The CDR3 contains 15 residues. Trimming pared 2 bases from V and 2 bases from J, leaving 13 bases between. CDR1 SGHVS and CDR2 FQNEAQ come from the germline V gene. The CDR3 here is CASSLWPGVTYEQYF. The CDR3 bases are TGTGCCAGCAGCTTATGGCCGGGGGTTACCTACGAGCAGTACTTC.

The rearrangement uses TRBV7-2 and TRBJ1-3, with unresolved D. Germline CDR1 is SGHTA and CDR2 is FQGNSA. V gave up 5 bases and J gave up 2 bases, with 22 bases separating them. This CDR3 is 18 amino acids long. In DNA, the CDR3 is TGTGCCAGCAGCCCCATGGGTCGGGATTTCTCCACTGGAAACACCATATATTTT. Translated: CASSPMGRDFSTGNTIYF.

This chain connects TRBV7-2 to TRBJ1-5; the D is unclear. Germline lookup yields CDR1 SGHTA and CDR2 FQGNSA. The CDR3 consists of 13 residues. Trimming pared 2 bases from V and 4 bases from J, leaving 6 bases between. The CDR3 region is CASSLLSNQPQHF. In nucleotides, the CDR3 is TGTGCCAGCAGCTTATTGTCGAATCAGCCCCAGCATTTT.

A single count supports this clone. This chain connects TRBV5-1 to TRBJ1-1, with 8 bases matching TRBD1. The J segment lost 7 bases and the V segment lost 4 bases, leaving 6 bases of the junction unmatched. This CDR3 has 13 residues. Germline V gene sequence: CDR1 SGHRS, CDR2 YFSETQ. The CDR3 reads CASSGDRNHEAFF. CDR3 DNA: TGCGCCAGCAGCGGGGACAGGAATCATGAAGCTTTCTTT.

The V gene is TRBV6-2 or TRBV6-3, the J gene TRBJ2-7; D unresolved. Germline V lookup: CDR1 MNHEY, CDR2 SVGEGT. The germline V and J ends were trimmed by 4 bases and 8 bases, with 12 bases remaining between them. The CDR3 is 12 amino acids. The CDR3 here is CASSSTRIQQYF. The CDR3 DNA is TGTGCCAGCAGTTCCACGAGAATTCAGCAGTACTTC.

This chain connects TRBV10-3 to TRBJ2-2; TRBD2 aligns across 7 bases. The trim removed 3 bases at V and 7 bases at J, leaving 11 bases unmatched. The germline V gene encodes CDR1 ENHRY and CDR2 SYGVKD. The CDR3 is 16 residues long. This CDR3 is CAISDPSGGLSGELFF. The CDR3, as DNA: TGTGCCATCAGTGATCCGTCGGGGGGACTTAGCGGGGAGCTGTTTTTT.

Written as DNA, the CDR3 is TGTGCCAGCATCTCATATGGGACAGGGGGCTTGGCTGAAGCTTTCTTT. Translating it yields CASISYGTGGLAEAFF. The rearrangement uses TRBV28 and TRBJ1-1, with 12 positions matching TRBD1. The CDR3 is 16 amino acids. Trimming removed 7 bases from V and 6 bases from J; junction bases left unmatched: 12. Germline V CDR1 and CDR2: MDHEN, SYDVKM.

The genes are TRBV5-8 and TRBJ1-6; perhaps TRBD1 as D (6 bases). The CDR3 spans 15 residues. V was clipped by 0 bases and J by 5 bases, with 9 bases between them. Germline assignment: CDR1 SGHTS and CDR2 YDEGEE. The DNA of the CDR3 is TGTGCCAGCAGCTTGGGGGGGGGCAATAATTCACCCCTCCACTTT. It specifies CASSLGGGNNSPLHF.

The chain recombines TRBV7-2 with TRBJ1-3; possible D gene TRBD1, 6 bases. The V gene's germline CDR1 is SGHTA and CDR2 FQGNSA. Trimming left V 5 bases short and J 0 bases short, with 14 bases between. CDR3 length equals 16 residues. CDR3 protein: CASSLLGGVSGNTIYF. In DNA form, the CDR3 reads TGTGCCAGCAGCCTTCTAGGGGGTGTCTCTGGAAACACCATATATTTT.

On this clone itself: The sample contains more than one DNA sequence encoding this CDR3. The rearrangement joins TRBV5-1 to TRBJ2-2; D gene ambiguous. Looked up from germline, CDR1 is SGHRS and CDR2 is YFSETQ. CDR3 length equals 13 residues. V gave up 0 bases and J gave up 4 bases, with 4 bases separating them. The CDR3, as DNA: TGCGCCAGCAGCTTGGCAGGCACCGGGGAGCTGTTTTTT. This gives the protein CASSLAGTGELFF.

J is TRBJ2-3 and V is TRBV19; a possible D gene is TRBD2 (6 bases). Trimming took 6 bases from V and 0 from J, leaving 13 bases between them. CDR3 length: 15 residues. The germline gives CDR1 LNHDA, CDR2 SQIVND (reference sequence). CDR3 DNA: TGTGCCAGTAGGGTAGCGGACCTGAGCACAGATACGCAGTATTTT. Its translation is CASRVADLSTDTQYF.

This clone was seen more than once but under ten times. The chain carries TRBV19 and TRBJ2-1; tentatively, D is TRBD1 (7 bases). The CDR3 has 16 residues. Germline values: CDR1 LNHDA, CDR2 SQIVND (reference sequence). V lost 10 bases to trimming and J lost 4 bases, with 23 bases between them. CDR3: CATKRGGGGPYNEQFF. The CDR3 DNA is TGTGCCACCAAACGGGGCGGAGGGGGCCCTTACAATGAGCAGTTCTTC.

The CDR3 DNA sequence: TGCGCCAGCAGCTGGGTTGTGACAGGGGGCAGGGATGAGCAGTTCTTC. Translating it yields CASSWVVTGGRDEQFF. The V and J genes are TRBV5-1 and TRBJ2-1; TRBD1 agrees at 10 bases. This CDR3 contains 16 residues. Losses at the gene ends were 3 bases for V and 8 bases for J; bases not matched to a gene: 11. Germline CDR1 is SGHRS and CDR2 is YFSETQ.